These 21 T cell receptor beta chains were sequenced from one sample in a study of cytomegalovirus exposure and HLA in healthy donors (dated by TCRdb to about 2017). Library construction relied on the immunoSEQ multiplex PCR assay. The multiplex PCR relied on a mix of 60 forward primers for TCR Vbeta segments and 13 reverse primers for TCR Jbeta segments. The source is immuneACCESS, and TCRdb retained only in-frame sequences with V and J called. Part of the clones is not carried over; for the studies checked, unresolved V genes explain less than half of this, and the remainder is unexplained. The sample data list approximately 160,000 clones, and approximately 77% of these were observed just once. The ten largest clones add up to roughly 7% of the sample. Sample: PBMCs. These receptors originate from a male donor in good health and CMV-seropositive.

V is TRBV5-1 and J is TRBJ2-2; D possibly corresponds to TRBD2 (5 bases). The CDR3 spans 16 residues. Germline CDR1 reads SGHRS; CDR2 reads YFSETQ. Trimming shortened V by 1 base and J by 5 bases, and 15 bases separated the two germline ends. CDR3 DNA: TGCGCCAGCAGCTTGCGGGGTAGCGAGTCGACCGGGGAGCTGTTTTTT. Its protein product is CASSLRGSESTGELFF.

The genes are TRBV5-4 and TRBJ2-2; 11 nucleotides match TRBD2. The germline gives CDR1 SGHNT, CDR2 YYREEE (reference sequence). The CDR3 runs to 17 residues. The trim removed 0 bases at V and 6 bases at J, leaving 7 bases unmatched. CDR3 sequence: CASSLGVAGGQAGELFF. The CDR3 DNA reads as TGTGCCAGCAGCTTGGGGGTAGCGGGGGGGCAGGCCGGGGAGCTGTTTTTT.

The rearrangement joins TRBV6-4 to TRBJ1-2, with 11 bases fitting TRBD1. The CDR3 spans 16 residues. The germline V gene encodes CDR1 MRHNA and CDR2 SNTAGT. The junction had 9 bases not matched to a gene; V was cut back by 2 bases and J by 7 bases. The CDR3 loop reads CASSDRGDRGKSGYTF. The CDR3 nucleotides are TGTGCCAGCAGTGACCGCGGGGACAGGGGGAAGAGTGGCTACACCTTC.

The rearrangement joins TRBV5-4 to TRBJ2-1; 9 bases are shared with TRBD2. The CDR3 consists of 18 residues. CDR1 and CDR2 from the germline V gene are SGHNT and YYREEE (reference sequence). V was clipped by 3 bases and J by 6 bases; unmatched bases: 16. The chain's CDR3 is CASSSDPLAGVPSNEQFF. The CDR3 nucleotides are TGTGCCAGCAGCTCGGACCCTTTAGCGGGAGTACCGTCCAATGAGCAGTTCTTC.

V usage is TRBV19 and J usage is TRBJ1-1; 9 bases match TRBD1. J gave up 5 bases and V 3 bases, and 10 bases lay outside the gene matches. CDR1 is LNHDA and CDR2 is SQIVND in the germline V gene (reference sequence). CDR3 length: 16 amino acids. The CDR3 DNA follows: TGTGCCAGTAGTATCAGGCGCGGGACAGGGAAAACTGAAGCTTTCTTT. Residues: CASSIRRGTGKTEAFF.

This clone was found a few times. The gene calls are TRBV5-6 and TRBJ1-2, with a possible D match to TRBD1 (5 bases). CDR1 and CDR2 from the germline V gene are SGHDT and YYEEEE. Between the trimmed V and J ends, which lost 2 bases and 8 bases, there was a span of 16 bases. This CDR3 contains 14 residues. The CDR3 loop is CASSFDSGLEGYTF. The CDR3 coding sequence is TGTGCCAGCAGCTTTGACAGCGGGTTGGAAGGCTACACCTTC.

CDR3 region: CASSNRDRGYTF. The CDR3 DNA reads as TGTGCCAGCAGTAACAGGGATCGCGGCTACACCTTC. The V call is TRBV11-2, the J call TRBJ1-2; possibly TRBD1 for D (6 bases). V was clipped by 6 bases and J by 8 bases, with 13 bases between them. Germline V CDR1 and CDR2: SGHAT, FQNNGV. This CDR3 is built from 12 residues.

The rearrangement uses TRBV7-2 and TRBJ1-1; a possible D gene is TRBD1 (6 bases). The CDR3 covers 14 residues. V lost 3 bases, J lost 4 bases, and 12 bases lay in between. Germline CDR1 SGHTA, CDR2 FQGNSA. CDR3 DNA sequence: TGTGCCAGCAGCTTTACAGGGTGGGGCACTGAAGCTTTCTTT. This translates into CASSFTGWGTEAFF. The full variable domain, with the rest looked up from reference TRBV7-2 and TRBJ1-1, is GAGVSQSPSNKVTEKGKDVELRCDPISGHTALYWYRQSLGQGLEFLIYFQGNSAPDKSGLPSDRFSAERTGGSVSTLTIQRTQQEDSAVYLCASSFTGWGTEAFFGQGTRLTVV.

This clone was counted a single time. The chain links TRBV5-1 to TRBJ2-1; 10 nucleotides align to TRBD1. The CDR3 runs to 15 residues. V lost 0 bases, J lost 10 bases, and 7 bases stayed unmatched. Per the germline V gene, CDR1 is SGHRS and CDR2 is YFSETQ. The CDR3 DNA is TGCGCCAGCAGCTTGGCCGGGACAGGGGCCACAGAGCAGTTCTTC. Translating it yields CASSLAGTGATEQFF. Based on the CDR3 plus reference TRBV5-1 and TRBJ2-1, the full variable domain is KAGVTQTPRYLIKTRGQQVTLSCSPISGHRSVSWYQQTPGQGLQFLFEYFSETQRNKGNFPGRFSGRQFSNSRSEMNVSTLELGDSALYLCASSLAGTGATEQFFGPGTRLTVL.

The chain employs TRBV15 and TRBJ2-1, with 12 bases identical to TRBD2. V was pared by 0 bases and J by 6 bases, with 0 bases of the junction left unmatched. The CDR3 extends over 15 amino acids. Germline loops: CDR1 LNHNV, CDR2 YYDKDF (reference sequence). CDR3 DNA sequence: TGTGCCACCAGCAGAGAGGGACTAGCGGGCAATGAGCAGTTCTTC. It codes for CATSREGLAGNEQFF. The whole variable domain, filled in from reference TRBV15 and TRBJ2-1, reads DAMVIQNPRYQVTQFGKPVTLSCSQTLNHNVMYWYQQKSSQAPKLLFHYYDKDFNNEADTPDNFQSRRPNTSFCFLDIRSPGLGDTAMYLCATSREGLAGNEQFFGPGTRLTVL.

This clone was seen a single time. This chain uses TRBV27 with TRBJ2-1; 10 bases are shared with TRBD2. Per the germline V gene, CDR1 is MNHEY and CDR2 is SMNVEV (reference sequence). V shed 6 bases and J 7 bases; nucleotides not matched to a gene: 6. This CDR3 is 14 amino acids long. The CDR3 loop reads CASSPLAGVNEQFF. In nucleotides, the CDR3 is TGTGCCAGCAGCCCGCTAGCGGGGGTTAATGAGCAGTTCTTC.

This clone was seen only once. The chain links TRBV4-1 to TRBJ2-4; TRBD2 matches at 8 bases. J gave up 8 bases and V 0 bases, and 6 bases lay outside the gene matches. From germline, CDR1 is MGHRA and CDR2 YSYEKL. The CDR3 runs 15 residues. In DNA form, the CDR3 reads TGCGCCAGCAGCCAAGAGGGGACTAGTGTGTACATTCAGTACTTC. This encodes CASSQEGTSVYIQYF.

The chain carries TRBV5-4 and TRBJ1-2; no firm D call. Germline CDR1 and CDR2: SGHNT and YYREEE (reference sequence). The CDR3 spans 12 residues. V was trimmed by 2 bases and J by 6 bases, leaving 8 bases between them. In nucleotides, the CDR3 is TGTGCCAGCAGCTTTGACTTAAATGGCTACACCTTC. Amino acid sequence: CASSFDLNGYTF.

CDR3 bases: TGCGCCAGCAGCTTGGGGGAGGGAGGCAATCAGCCCCAGCATTTT. Translating gives CASSLGEGGNQPQHF. The chain employs TRBV5-1 and TRBJ1-5, with D hard to call. This CDR3 comprises 15 residues. The V gene's germline CDR1 is SGHRS and CDR2 YFSETQ. Trimming stripped 0 bases from V and 2 bases from J, with 9 bases between. The whole variable domain, filled in from reference TRBV5-1 and TRBJ1-5, reads KAGVTQTPRYLIKTRGQQVTLSCSPISGHRSVSWYQQTPGQGLQFLFEYFSETQRNKGNFPGRFSGRQFSNSRSEMNVSTLELGDSALYLCASSLGEGGNQPQHFGDGTRLSIL.

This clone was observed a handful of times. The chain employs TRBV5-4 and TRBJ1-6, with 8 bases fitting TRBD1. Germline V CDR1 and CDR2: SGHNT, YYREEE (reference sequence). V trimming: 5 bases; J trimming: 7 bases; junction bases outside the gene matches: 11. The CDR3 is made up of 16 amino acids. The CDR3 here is CASRRTGQGSNSPLHF. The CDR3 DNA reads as TGTGCCAGCAGAAGGACAGGGCAGGGAAGCAATTCACCCCTCCACTTT.

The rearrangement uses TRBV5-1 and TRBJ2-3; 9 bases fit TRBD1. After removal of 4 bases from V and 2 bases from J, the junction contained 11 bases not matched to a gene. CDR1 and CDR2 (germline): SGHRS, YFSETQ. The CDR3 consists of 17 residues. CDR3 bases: TGCGCCAGCAGCACTCACAGGGGGCACTCATCCACAGATACGCAGTATTTT. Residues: CASSTHRGHSSTDTQYF.

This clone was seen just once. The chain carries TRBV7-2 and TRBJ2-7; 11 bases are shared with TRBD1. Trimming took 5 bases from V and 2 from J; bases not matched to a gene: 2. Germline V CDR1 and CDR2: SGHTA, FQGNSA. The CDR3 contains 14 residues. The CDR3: CASSGGQGAYEQYF. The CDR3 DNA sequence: TGTGCCAGCAGCGGGGGACAGGGGGCCTACGAGCAGTACTTC.

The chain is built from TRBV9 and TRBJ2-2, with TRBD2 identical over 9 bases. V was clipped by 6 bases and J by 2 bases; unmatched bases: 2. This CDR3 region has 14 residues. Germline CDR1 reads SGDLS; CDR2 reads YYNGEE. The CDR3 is CASNSGSNTGELFF. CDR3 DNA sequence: TGTGCCAGCAATAGCGGGAGCAACACCGGGGAGCTGTTTTTT.

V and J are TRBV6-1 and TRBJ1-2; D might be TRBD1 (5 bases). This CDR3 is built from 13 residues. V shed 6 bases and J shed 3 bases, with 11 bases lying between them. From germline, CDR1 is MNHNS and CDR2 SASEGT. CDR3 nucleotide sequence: TGTGCCAGCAGGTTACAGGACCACTATGGCTACACCTTC. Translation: CASRLQDHYGYTF.

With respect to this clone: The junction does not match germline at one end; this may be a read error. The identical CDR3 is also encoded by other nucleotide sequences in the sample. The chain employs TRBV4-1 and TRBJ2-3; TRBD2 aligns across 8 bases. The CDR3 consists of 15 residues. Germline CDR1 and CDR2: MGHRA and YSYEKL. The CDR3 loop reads CASRAAGAPTDTQYF. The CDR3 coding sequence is TGCGCCAGCAGGGCAGCGGGGGCCCCAACAGATACGCAGTACTTT.

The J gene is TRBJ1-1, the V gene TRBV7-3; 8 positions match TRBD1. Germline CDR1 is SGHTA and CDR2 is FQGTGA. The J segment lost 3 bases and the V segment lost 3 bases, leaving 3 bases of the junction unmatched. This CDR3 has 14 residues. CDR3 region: CASSLTGADTEAFF. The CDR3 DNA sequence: TGTGCCAGCAGCTTGACAGGGGCGGACACTGAAGCTTTCTTT.